This T cell receptor beta chain was obtained from a study of human T cells and chemical hapten exposure. TCRdb itself ran the RACE reads through MiXCR, one entry per CDR3 protein. The data hold hundreds of thousands of distinct CDR3 sequences, with roughly 6.3% observed a single time. Time point: patch test 2, 6 weeks after DPC sensitization. Treatment reported: therapeutic diphenylcyclopropenone sensitization with weekly scalp DPC. This clonotype was counted only a few times. V was shortened by 2 bases and J by 2 bases, with 25 bases between the two germline ends. There are 20 residues in the CDR3. CDR1 is SGHTA and CDR2 is FQGNSA in the germline V gene.

The clonotype originates from a woman aged 18-29 years with alopecia areata. Some clones in this sample may be carry-over from other donors' samples. The sequencing used whole blood, collected in connection with sensitization to the hapten diphenylcyclopropenone (DPC). This rearrangement joins TRBV7-2 to TRBJ1-5; weak D call: TRBD1 (5 bases). CDR3 residues: CASSLRFRAGGVDGNQPQHF. CDR3 nucleotides: TGTGCCAGCAGCTTACGGTTCCGGGCTGGGGGAGTTGATGGCAATCAGCCCCAGCATTTT.